This T cell receptor beta chain was identified in a study of blood T cells in healthy people across ages. Germline lookup yields CDR1 LNHDA and CDR2 SQIVND (reference sequence). This CDR3 region has 13 residues. V was pared by 6 bases and J by 1 base, with 9 bases between. Overall study findings and caveats: Diversity of TCR beta per million T cells declined in a roughly linear way with age.

Alongside a J-beta primer mix, a sample-barcoded 5' primer served in a second PCR lasting about 6 to 11 cycles. Each of the samples gave a minimum of 3 million paired-end reads that contained CDR3. Each CDR3 protein is one row after TCRdb ran MiXCR on the 5' RACE reads. In the table there are over 500,000 distinct CDR3 sequences, 45% to 60% of which are singletons. There were healthy Caucasian individuals from Russia, aged roughly 6 to 90, serving as donors. A single count supports this clonotype. The antigen is undetermined. The TCR originated in a woman of 80 years or more in good health. The sequencing input was blood. The chain recombines TRBV19 with TRBJ2-5, with D perhaps matching TRBD1 (6 bases). The DNA of the CDR3 is TGTGCCAGTAGGGGACATATCCAAGAGACCCAGTACTTC. It codes for CASRGHIQETQYF.